The entry below describes one T cell receptor beta chain. Antigen specificity is unknown. The entry originates in a study of cytomegalovirus exposure and HLA in healthy donors. Study results and caveats: High sensitivity and specificity were reportedly achieved when the classifier diagnosed cytomegalovirus status. Cytomegalovirus-associated TCR beta chains were listed, numbering 150 to 200. First-cohort TCR clusters tended to co-occur in the 120 or so validation repertoires, a later analysis found.

Method: immunoSEQ multiplex PCR; TCRdb's copy keeps in-frame clones and lacks some. This sample has roughly 150,000 clones, with approximately 86% found just once. Germline loops: CDR1 SGHNT, CDR2 YENEEA. V was trimmed by 5 bases and J by 4 bases, leaving 15 bases between them. The CDR3 spans 15 residues. The receptor was isolated from a woman in her late teens or twenties in good health and CMV-seronegative. Sequenced material: PBMCs. The V call is TRBV11-3, the J call TRBJ2-1, with D perhaps matching TRBD1 (5 bases). The CDR3 loop is CASSQGVGQYNEQFF. The CDR3 DNA reads TGTGCCAGCAGCCAAGGCGTGGGGCAGTACAATGAGCAGTTCTTC.